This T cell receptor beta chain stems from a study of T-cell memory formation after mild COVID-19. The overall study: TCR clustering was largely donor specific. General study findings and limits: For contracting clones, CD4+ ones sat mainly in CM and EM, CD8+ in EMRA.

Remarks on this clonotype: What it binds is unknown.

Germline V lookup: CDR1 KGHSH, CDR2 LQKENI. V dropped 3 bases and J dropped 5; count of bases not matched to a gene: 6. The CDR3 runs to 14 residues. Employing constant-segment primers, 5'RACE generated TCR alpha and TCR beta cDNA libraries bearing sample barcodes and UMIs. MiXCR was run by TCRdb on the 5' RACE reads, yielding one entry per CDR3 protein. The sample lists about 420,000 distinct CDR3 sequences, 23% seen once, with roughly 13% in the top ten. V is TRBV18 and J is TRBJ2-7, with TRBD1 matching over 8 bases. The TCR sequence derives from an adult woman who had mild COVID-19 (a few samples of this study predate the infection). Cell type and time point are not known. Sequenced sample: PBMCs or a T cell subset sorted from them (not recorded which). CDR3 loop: CASSPDRVLDEQYF. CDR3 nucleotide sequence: TGTGCCAGCTCACCGGACAGGGTGCTTGACGAGCAGTACTTC.